Shown below are 24 T cell receptor beta chains from a single sample sequenced in a study of blood T cells in healthy people across ages. Primed by a sample-barcoded 5' primer and a J-beta primer mix, a second PCR proceeded for 7 to 11 cycles. In TCRdb, the 5' RACE reads were re-called with MiXCR into one record per CDR3 protein. The repertoire holds some 850,000 distinct CDR3 sequences, with under 30% as singletons. The same data also contributed to another study, on T cells of mothers and their children.

The sequencing sample was made of blood. The receptors were gathered from a boy under 18 in good health.

The V call is TRBV7-9, the J call TRBJ1-5; no clear D. V lost 1 base and J lost 0, with 10 bases in between. Germline V CDR1 and CDR2: SEHNR, FQNEAQ (reference sequence). CDR3 length: 16 residues. CDR3 bases: TGTGCCAGCAGCTTAGTTTCGGCGAATAGCAATCAGCCCCAGCATTTT. Amino acids: CASSLVSANSNQPQHF. Variable domain in full (rest from reference TRBV7-9 and TRBJ1-5): DTGVSQNPRHKITKRGQNVTFRCDPISEHNRLYWYRQTLGQGPEFLTYFQNEAQLEKSRLLSDRFSAERPKGSFSTLEIQRTEQGDSAMYLCASSLVSANSNQPQHFGDGTRLSIL.

The rearrangement uses TRBV12-3 or TRBV12-4 and TRBJ2-5, with 14 bases aligning to TRBD2. The V segment lost 7 bases and the J segment 5 bases; nucleotides outside the gene matches: 9. The CDR3 extends over 16 amino acids. The chain's CDR3 is CASTLGLAGAQETQYF. CDR3 bases: TGTGCCAGCACCTTGGGACTAGCGGGGGCCCAGGAGACCCAGTACTTC.

The rearrangement joins TRBV7-3 to TRBJ1-1; possible D gene TRBD1, 5 bases. Trimming stripped 5 bases from V and 9 bases from J, with 16 bases between. The germline V gene has CDR1 SGHTA and CDR2 FQGTGA. This CDR3 is built from 13 residues. The DNA for the CDR3 is TGTGCCAGCAGCCCCCGGGAGGGGACCAAAGCTTTCTTT. Protein product: CASSPREGTKAFF.

This rearrangement joins TRBV4-3 to TRBJ2-7; no firm D call. Trimming took 4 bases from V and 7 from J, leaving 29 bases between them. There are 18 residues in the CDR3. Germline lookup yields CDR1 LGHNA and CDR2 YSLEER. The CDR3 bases are TGCGCCAGCAGCCTTACCGGAGATTACCGGTCCCACGATAATGAGCAGTACTTC. The encoded protein is CASSLTGDYRSHDNEQYF.

The sample holds a few counts of this clonotype. The chain combines TRBV25-1 with TRBJ1-2; D perhaps matches TRBD1 (6 bases). Germline V gives CDR1 MGHDK, CDR2 SYGVNS. The V end was cut by 3 bases, the J end by 4 bases, with 12 bases between. The CDR3 is 14 amino acids. The CDR3 region is CASSDSGGGYGYTF. As DNA, the CDR3 is TGTGCCAGCAGTGACTCGGGAGGGGGCTATGGCTACACCTTC.

This clonotype turned up a few times. This sequence joins TRBV5-1 and TRBJ1-2; D ambiguous. Trimming left V 0 bases short and J 3 bases short, with 12 bases between. The CDR3 length is 15 residues. The germline gives CDR1 SGHRS, CDR2 YFSETQ. The DNA for the CDR3 is TGCGCCAGCAGCTTGGAATCAGGCAGGTACTATGGCTACACCTTC. Protein sequence: CASSLESGRYYGYTF.

V usage is TRBV14 and J usage is TRBJ2-3; no clear D. Germline V gene lookup returns CDR1 SGHDN and CDR2 FVKESK. V was clipped by 0 bases and J by 4 bases, with 14 bases between them. The CDR3 is 16 amino acids. CDR3 in DNA: TGTGCCAGCAGCCAAGATCACTTGGTCGGTCCAGATACGCAGTATTTT. It specifies CASSQDHLVGPDTQYF.

CDR3 sequence (DNA): TGTGCCACCCGGGGGGGCTTGGGAGATACGCAGTATTTT. It translates to CATRGGLGDTQYF. The chain has TRBV10-3 and TRBJ2-3; 8 bases map to TRBD2. The CDR3 spans 13 residues. The V gene end was trimmed by 10 bases and the J gene end by 5 bases; junction bases not matched to a gene: 8. Looked up from germline, CDR1 is ENHRY and CDR2 is SYGVKD.

This clonotype came up a few times. This chain links TRBV20-1 with TRBJ2-3, with D tentatively TRBD2 (5 bases). Per germline, CDR1 DFQATT and CDR2 SNEGSKA (reference sequence). V shed 4 bases and J shed 3 bases, with 17 bases lying between them. The CDR3 is 15 residues long. This CDR3 reads CSATDLRSRTDTQYF. CDR3 DNA: TGCAGTGCTACGGACTTGAGGTCGAGGACAGATACGCAGTATTTT.

The rearrangement uses TRBV29-1 and TRBJ2-6; tentatively, D is TRBD1 (5 bases). The V and J ends lost 5 bases and 2 bases respectively, with 10 bases between them. The CDR3 sequence is 14 residues long. The germline CDR1 and CDR2 sequences are SQVTM and ANQGSEA. CDR3 coding DNA: TGCAGCGTTCCAAAGGGGCCTGGGGCCAACGTCCTGACTTTC. As protein: CSVPKGPGANVLTF.

There are a few counts of this clonotype. The chain employs TRBV5-5 and TRBJ2-1; D perhaps matches TRBD1 (5 bases). The end of the DNA fits TRBJ2-7 better, so the J call may be wrong. Per the germline V gene, CDR1 is SGHKS and CDR2 is YYEKEE (reference sequence). The CDR3 is 14 amino acids. The CDR3 DNA reads TGTGCCAGCAGCTTGGGCAGGGTGCCCTACGAGCAGTACTTC. This translates into CASSLGRVPYEQYF.

This clonotype showed up just once. V and J are TRBV5-6 and TRBJ2-7; D not certain. Per germline, CDR1 SGHDT and CDR2 YYEEEE. The CDR3 has 15 amino acids. Between the trimmed V and J ends, which lost 4 bases and 3 bases, there was a span of 17 bases. The CDR3 loop is CASSRSLTPIYEQYF. CDR3 DNA sequence: TGTGCCAGCAGCCGGAGTCTAACCCCAATCTACGAGCAGTACTTC.

This clonotype was picked up a small number of times. The rearrangement joins TRBV2 to TRBJ2-4; no clear D gene. V shed 4 bases and J shed 4 bases, with 5 bases lying between them. Germline assignment: CDR1 SNHLY and CDR2 FYNNEI. The length of the CDR3 is 12 residues. The CDR3 DNA reads TGTGCCAGCAGTGGGCAGAAAAACATTCAGTACTTC. Its protein is CASSGQKNIQYF.

This clonotype came up once. The chain is built from TRBV12-3 or TRBV12-4 and TRBJ1-4; D possibly corresponds to TRBD1 (6 bases). Trimming shortened V by 3 bases and J by 8 bases, and 13 bases separated the two germline ends. This CDR3 has 14 amino acids. CDR3 nucleotide sequence: TGTGCCAGCAGTTTGGGGGGGCCCCCCGAAAAACTGTTTTTT. Translated, it gives CASSLGGPPEKLFF.

Many counts were recorded for this clonotype. The chain couples TRBV12-3 or TRBV12-4 to TRBJ1-1; D is unclear. The V and J ends lost 8 bases and 1 base respectively, with 14 bases between them. CDR3 size: 14 residues. The CDR3 coding sequence is TGTGCCAGCTCGCCGGACCGCTCGAACACTGAAGCTTTCTTT. This encodes CASSPDRSNTEAFF.

V usage is TRBV6-5 and J usage is TRBJ2-2; no definite D call. The CDR3 contains 14 residues. Germline CDR1 and CDR2: MNHEY and SVGAGI. Deletions cut 6 bases from V and 1 base from J, with 9 bases between. The CDR3 region is CASRVWQNTGELFF. Here the CDR3 DNA reads TGTGCCAGCAGAGTGTGGCAGAACACCGGGGAGCTGTTTTTT.

This clonotype showed up many times. The V gene is TRBV5-1, the J gene TRBJ1-2, with 7 bases matching TRBD1. Germline CDR1 and CDR2: SGHRS and YFSETQ. V lost 4 bases, J lost 0 bases, and 3 bases stayed unmatched. The CDR3 loop spans 14 amino acids. CDR3: CASSPGQPNYGYTF. The CDR3, as DNA: TGCGCCAGCAGCCCGGGACAGCCTAACTATGGCTACACCTTC.

V usage is TRBV25-1 and J usage is TRBJ1-2; a weak D match, TRBD1 (6 bases). V dropped 2 bases and J dropped 5 bases, with 18 bases sitting between them. The CDR3 has 16 amino acids. Germline values: CDR1 MGHDK, CDR2 SYGVNS. CDR3 in DNA: TGTGCCAGCAGTGAAAATTACGGACAGTCCCCTTATGGCTACACCTTC. It encodes CASSENYGQSPYGYTF.

The genes are TRBV7-9 and TRBJ1-4; D not certain. The CDR3 totals 15 residues. Germline V gene data show CDR1 as SEHNR and CDR2 as FQNEAQ (reference sequence). Trimming removed 4 bases from V and 8 bases from J, with 17 bases in between. The CDR3 coding sequence is TGTGCCAGCAGCTCGGGGAGCAACGGTAACGAAAAACTGTTTTTT. Residues: CASSSGSNGNEKLFF.

This clonotype was seen more than once but under ten times. This chain connects TRBV20-1 to TRBJ2-5, with 9 nucleotides matching TRBD1. The germline V gene has CDR1 DFQATT and CDR2 SNEGSKA (reference sequence). The ends lost 5 bases at V and 1 base at J; junction bases unmatched: 5. The CDR3 is 14 residues long. The CDR3 is CSASQGATQETQYF. The CDR3 DNA sequence: TGCAGTGCTTCACAGGGGGCAACCCAAGAGACCCAGTACTTC.

The genes are TRBV2 and TRBJ2-3; a possible D gene is TRBD2 (6 bases). This CDR3 is built from 14 residues. Germline CDR1 is SNHLY and CDR2 is FYNNEI. With 3 bases removed from V and 5 bases from J, the gap between germline ends came to 12 bases. The CDR3 nucleotides are TGTGCCAGCAGTGAGTTGGTGCGGGGAGATACGCAGTATTTT. It encodes CASSELVRGDTQYF.

This sequence joins TRBV29-1 and TRBJ1-2, with D unclear. Germline values: CDR1 SQVTM, CDR2 ANQGSEA. This CDR3 is built from 12 residues. The germline V and J ends were trimmed by 2 bases and 5 bases, with 9 bases remaining between them. The CDR3 spells CSVERREYGYTF. The CDR3 nucleotides are TGCAGCGTTGAAAGGAGAGAATATGGCTACACCTTC.

The chain has TRBV20-1 and TRBJ2-1; D remains unclear. The germline gives CDR1 DFQATT, CDR2 SNEGSKA (reference sequence). The CDR3 spans 15 residues. The CDR3 DNA follows: TGCAGCCCCACCCATCCGACAAGCTCCTACAATGAGCAGTTCTTC. As protein: CSPTHPTSSYNEQFF.

The rearrangement links TRBV6-5 to TRBJ2-7; 7 bases match TRBD2. V lost 0 bases, J lost 0 bases, and 2 bases stayed unmatched. The CDR3 sequence is 15 residues long. CDR1 and CDR2 from the germline V gene are MNHEY and SVGAGI. The CDR3 loop is CASSYSGTNSYEQYF. In nucleotides, the CDR3 is TGTGCCAGCAGTTACTCGGGGACTAACTCCTACGAGCAGTACTTC.